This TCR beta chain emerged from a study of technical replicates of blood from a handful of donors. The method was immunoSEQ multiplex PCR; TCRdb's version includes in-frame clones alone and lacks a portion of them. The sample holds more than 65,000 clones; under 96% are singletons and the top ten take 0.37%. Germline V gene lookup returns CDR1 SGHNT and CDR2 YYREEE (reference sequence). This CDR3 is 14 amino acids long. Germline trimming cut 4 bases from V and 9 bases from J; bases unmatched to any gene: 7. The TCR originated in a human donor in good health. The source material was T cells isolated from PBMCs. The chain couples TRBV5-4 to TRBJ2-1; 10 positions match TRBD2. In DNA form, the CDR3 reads TGTGCCAGCAGCCCTAGCGGGAGCGAGGGTGAGCAGTTCTTC. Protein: CASSPSGSEGEQFF.